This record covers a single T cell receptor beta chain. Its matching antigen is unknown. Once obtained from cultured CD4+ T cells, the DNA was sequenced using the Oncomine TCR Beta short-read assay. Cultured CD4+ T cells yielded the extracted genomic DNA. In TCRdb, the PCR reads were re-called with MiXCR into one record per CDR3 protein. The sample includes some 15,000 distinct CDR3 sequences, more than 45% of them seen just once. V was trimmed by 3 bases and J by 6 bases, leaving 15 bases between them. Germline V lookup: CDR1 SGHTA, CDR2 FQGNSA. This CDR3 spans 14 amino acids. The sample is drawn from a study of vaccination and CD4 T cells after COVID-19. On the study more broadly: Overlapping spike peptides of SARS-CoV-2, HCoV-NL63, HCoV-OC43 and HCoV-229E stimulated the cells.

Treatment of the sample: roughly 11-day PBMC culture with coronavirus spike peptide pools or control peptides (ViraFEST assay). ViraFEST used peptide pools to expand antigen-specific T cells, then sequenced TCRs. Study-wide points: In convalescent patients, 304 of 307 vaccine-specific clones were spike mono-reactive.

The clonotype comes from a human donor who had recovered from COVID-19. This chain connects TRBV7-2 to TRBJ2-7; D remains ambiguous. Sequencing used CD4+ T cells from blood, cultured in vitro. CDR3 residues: CASSLGLGRFEQYF. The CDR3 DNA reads TGTGCCAGCAGCTTGGGCCTAGGTCGTTTCGAGCAGTACTTC.